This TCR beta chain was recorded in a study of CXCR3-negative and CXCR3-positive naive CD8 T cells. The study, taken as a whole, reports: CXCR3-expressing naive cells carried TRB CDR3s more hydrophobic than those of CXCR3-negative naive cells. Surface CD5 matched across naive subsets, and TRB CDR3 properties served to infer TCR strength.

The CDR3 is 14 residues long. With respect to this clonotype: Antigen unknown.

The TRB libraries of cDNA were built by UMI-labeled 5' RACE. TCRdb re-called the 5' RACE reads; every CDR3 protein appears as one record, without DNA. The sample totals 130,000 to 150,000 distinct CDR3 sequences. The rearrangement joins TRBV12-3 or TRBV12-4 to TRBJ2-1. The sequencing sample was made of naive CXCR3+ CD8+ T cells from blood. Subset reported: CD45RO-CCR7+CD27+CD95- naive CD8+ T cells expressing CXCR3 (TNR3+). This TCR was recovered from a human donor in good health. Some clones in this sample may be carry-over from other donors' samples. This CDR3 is CASTKPSSYNEQFF.